This paragraph covers one T cell receptor (beta chain) sequence. A few counts support this clone. What this receptor recognizes is not known. Nothing much larger sits one base from this clone, and base qualities are not available. The germline V gene (reference sequence) supplies CDR1 MNHEY and CDR2 SMNVEV. V lost 6 bases and J lost 4 bases; the stretch between them is 6 bases long. The CDR3 holds 11 amino acids from the cysteine to the phenylalanine. Of the read, only the CDR3 DNA is kept; its 33 bases are in frame from base 1. Healthy HIV-negative adults with no recently reported acute infections or vaccinations were included as donors. Every donor was a Caucasian adult residing in Nashville, Tennessee, USA. CD4+ T cells were enriched by magnetic negative selection; naive cells were then positively selected on CD45RA, and the negative fraction formed the memory subset. Blood was obtained by leukapheresis, after which PBMCs were separated by Ficoll-Histopaque density gradient centrifugation and cryopreserved in liquid nitrogen vapor phase. Analytical flow cytometry was used to check the purity and quantity of every magnetically sorted T cell population. Genomic DNA was isolated from each sorted fraction and quantified by UV absorbance on a Nanodrop 2000c.

TCR CDR3 regions were amplified from genomic DNA by multiplex PCR using the deep immunoSEQ assay. Genomic DNA extracted from each cell subset was distributed evenly over all wells of several immunoSEQ 96-well plates, and each plate served as one replicate. For sorted subsets, each replicate PCR was loaded with around 220 ng genomic DNA, equivalent to 30,000 to 35,000 T cell genomes. The purified libraries were quantified using a Qubit 3.0 fluorometer, sized with a Bioanalyzer 2100, and then quantified again using the KAPA Library Quantification kit. A separate single-read 150-cycle Illumina NextSeq 550 flow cell was used to sequence each immunoSEQ 96-well plate. The original pipeline was this. Because only junctional sequences without quality scores were contained in the immunoSEQ output, filtering matching that applied to full-length reads could not be performed. Sequences were annotated with PyIR, a Python wrapper for IgBLAST v1.9, and V/J genes and CDR3 were assigned using IMGT germline references. Reads were filtered out if the reads had weak V/J assignments (E-value above 1e-6), no CDR3, stop codons, out-of-frame junctions, or ambiguous translated residues. V3J clonotypes were defined as sequences sharing an identical inferred V gene, J gene, and CDR3 amino acid sequence. The percentage overlap between two repertoires was calculated by dividing the number of shared unique clonotypes by the size of the smaller repertoire. Repertoire richness was assessed with RTK rarefaction, the Chao1 estimator, and Recon v2.1 estimates of unobserved clonotypes. Generation probabilities were computed with OLGA for all TCRbeta clonotypes obtained by the gDNA method from several donors. The immuneACCESS repertoire file appears here via TCRdb, limited to in-frame rearrangements. These files lack a portion of the clones; in checked studies, under half of the deficit traces to unresolved V genes, and the cause of the others is not known. V, J and clone size are taken as reported in that table, and D and trimming were inferred from the DNA itself. For this sample there are 800,000 to 1,200,000 clones; 75% to 85% appear just once. Of the sample, under 0.6% falls within the top ten clones.

The data belong to a study of shared clonotypes between healthy human individuals (dated by TCRdb to between 2020 and 2021). The study in broad terms: A couple of women and three men aged 18 to 49 years were included in the cohort. For each donor, three plates each were used for CD4 naive and CD4 memory, two plates were used for CD8 naive, and one plate was used for CD8 memory. Blood TCR repertoires of a handful of healthy adults were deeply sequenced to estimate repertoire size and the extent of clonotype sharing between individuals. To increase sequencing depth and limit assay-specific biases, TCR repertoire library preparation and sequencing were carried out by different laboratories using diverse techniques. Each donor's leukapheresis produced roughly between about 0.8 and 8.9 billion PBMCs.

Findings and caveats that apply to the study as a whole: Even with the large sequencing depth, rarefaction of the sorted-subset datasets indicated that sequencing was incomplete. Higher generation probabilities were observed for clonotypes shared by all four sorted-subset donors than for non-shared clonotypes. Sharing across a few donors was observed for around 5% of naive CD4, over 3% of naive CD8, 2% to 2.5% of memory CD4, and roughly 0.4% of memory CD8 clonotypes. Sampling was restricted to blood, and TCR repertoires in tissues likely differ from the TCR repertoires found in blood. Naive subsets generally had larger estimated clonotype richness than memory subsets. Pairwise subsampling led to the expectation that sequencing depth would affect the degree of clonotype sharing among donors. Because the study included only a small number of donors, the genetic and exposure-history diversity represented was limited.

The clonotype was recovered from a young man in good health. Some clones in this sample may be carry-over from other donors' samples. Sequencing was performed on memory CD4+ T cells from PBMCs. The label giving this sample's cell subset or site can be read as: CD45RA-negative fraction. The chain is made from TRBV27 and TRBJ1-1; TRBD1 is possibly the D segment (6 matching bases). The CDR3 region: CASRDSTEAFF. The nucleotide sequence reads TGTGCCAGCAGGGACAGCACTGAAGCTTTCTTT.